Here is one T cell receptor beta chain with its context. The antigen is not known. One end of the junction is discordant with germline, which a read error may explain. The CDR3 sequence is 13 residues long. CDR1 and CDR2 from the germline V gene are SSHAT and FNYEAQ (reference sequence). The source of the sample is a study of graft-versus-host responses after intestinal transplantation. Study context: Tacrolimus plus steroids were given to all recipients for approximately 3 years, preceded by anti-thymocyte globulin induction.

General observations from the study: In recipient marrow, GvH clones were found, and some appeared first in ileum or blood.

Sequencing was performed with immunoSEQ multiplex PCR; in TCRdb, only in-frame clones are kept and a portion is missing. Found here are tens of thousands of clones, about 89% of them singletons; the top ten hold roughly 0.32%. The TCR was taken from a human donor who received an intestinal transplant. The chain carries TRBV7-7 and TRBJ2-5; TRBD1 matches 7 bases. Sequenced material: unstimulated CD4+ T cells sorted from spleen or lymph node cells, taken before intestinal transplant. CDR3 in DNA: TGTGCTAGCAGCCAGGGGGTAGGGGAGACCCAGTACTTC. Translated, it gives CASSQGVGETQYF.